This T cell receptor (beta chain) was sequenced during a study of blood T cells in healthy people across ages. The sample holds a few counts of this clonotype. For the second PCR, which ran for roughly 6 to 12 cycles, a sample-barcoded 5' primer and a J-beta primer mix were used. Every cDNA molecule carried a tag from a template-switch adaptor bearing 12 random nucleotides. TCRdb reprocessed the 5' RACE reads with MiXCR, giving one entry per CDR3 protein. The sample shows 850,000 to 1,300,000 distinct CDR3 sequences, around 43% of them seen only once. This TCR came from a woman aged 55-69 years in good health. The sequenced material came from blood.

For the CDR3, the DNA is TGTGCCAGCAGCGGTGGCTTCGACTATGAGCAGTTCTTC. It encodes CASSGGFDYEQFF. The V gene is TRBV9, the J gene TRBJ2-1; no reliable D call. V was pared by 3 bases and J by 8 bases, with 12 bases between. The CDR3 totals 13 residues. The germline gives CDR1 SGDLS, CDR2 YYNGEE.